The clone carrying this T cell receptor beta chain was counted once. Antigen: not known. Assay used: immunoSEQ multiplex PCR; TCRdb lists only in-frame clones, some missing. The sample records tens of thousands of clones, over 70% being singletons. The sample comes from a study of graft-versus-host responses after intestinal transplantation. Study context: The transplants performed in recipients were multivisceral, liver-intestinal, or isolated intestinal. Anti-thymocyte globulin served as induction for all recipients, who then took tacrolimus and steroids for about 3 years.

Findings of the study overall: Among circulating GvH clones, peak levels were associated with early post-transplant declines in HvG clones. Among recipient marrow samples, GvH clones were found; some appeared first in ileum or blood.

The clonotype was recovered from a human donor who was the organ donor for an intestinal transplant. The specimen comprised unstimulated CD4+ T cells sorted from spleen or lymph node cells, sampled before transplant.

The CDR3 nucleotides read TGTGCCAGCACTACTCCCTCAGGGGCTGGCAATCAGCCCCAGCATTTT. Translating it yields CASTTPSGAGNQPQHF. V is TRBV28 and J is TRBJ1-5; D might be TRBD1 (6 bases). Trimming stripped 7 bases from V and 2 bases from J, with 18 bases between. The V gene's germline CDR1 is MDHEN and CDR2 SYDVKM. CDR3 length: 16 residues.